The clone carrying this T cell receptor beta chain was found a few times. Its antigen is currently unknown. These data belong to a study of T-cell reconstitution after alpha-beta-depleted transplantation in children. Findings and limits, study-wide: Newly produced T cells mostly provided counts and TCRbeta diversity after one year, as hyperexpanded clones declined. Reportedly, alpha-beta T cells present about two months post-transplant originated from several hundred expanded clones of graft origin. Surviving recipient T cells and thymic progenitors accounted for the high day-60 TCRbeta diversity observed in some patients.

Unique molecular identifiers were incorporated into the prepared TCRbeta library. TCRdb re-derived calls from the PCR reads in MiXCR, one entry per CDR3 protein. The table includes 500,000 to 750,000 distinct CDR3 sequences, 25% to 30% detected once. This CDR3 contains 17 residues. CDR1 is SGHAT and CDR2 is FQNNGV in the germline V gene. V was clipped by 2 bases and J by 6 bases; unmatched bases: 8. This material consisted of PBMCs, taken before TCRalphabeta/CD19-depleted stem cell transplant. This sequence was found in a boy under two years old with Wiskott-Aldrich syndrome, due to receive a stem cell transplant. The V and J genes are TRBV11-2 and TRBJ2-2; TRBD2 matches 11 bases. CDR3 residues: CASSLWTLAGGAGELFF. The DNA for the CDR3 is TGTGCCAGCAGCTTATGGACCCTAGCGGGAGGAGCCGGGGAGCTGTTTTTT.